The present T cell receptor (beta chain) was sequenced within a study of glioma-infiltrating T cells after dendritic cell vaccination. Study-wide background: Patients had newly diagnosed or recurrent glioblastoma and received dendritic cell vaccines. At biweekly intervals, patients got three intradermal dendritic cell vaccine injections.

PBMC sampling occurred before vaccination, two weeks after the third dose, and at progression. The PCR used 60 V beta and 13 J beta primers. Only in-frame clones appear in the TCRdb table, and some are missing; sequencing was by immunoSEQ multiplex PCR. The table records 93,000 or so clones, roughly 79% of them present only once. Trimming pared 2 bases from V and 0 bases from J, leaving 18 bases between. CDR3 length equals 18 residues. Germline CDR1 is SEHNR and CDR2 is FQNEAQ (reference sequence). Sequenced material: blood, taken before dendritic cell vaccination. This rearrangement joins TRBV7-9 to TRBJ2-3; possibly TRBD2 for D (5 bases). The clonotype originates from a human donor with glioblastoma. The CDR3 spells CASSLSSRSGTSTDTQYF. The CDR3 DNA sequence: TGTGCCAGCAGCTTAAGCAGCCGGAGCGGTACTAGCACAGATACGCAGTATTTT.